The 31 T cell receptor beta chains below were found in one sample sequenced in a study of technical replicates of blood from several donors. The repertoire was sequenced with immunoSEQ multiplex PCR; TCRdb's copy has only in-frame clones and lacks some. The table lists fewer than 90,000 clones, 93% of them singletons. Sequenced: T cells isolated from PBMCs. Receptors were obtained from a human donor in good health.

The V and J genes are TRBV30 and TRBJ1-3; D may be TRBD1 (5 bases). Trimming pared 4 bases from V and 2 bases from J, leaving 15 bases between. CDR3 length equals 15 residues. Germline values: CDR1 GTSNPN, CDR2 SVGIG (reference sequence). The CDR3 region is CAWNLMTAPGNTIYF. CDR3 nucleotide sequence: TGTGCCTGGAATCTTATGACAGCCCCTGGAAACACCATATATTTT. The full variable domain, in which reference TRBV30 and TRBJ1-3 provide the parts outside the CDR3, is SQTIHQWPATLVQPVGSPLSLECTVEGTSNPNLYWYRQAAGRGLQLLFYSVGIGQISSEVPQNLSASRPQDRQFILSSKKLLLSDSGFYLCAWNLMTAPGNTIYFGEGSWLTVV.

CDR3 sequence: CASSWGVHEQYF. The CDR3, as DNA: TGTGCCAGCAGTTGGGGGGTCCACGAGCAGTACTTC. V is TRBV28 and J is TRBJ2-7; a possible D gene is TRBD2 (6 bases). Germline CDR1 MDHEN, CDR2 SYDVKM. V was shortened by 4 bases and J by 5 bases, with 9 bases between the two germline ends. The CDR3 loop spans 12 amino acids.

This chain uses TRBV5-4 with TRBJ2-3, with no clear D. The germline CDR1 and CDR2 sequences are SGHNT and YYREEE (reference sequence). The CDR3 contains 12 residues. The V end was cut by 1 base, the J end by 4 bases, with 4 bases between. CDR3 DNA: TGTGCCAGCAGCTTGAGCGCAGATACGCAGTATTTT. It yields the protein CASSLSADTQYF.

The gene calls are TRBV6-1 and TRBJ1-3; 9 bases agree with TRBD1. This CDR3 contains 18 residues. Germline V gives CDR1 MNHNS, CDR2 SASEGT. V lost 2 bases, J lost 1 base, and 9 bases stayed unmatched. The CDR3 bases are TGTGCCAGCAGTGAATCGACAGGGGGTCTCCTGTCTGGAAACACCATATATTTT. It yields the protein CASSESTGGLLSGNTIYF.

V and J are TRBV25-1 and TRBJ2-6; 7 positions match TRBD1. CDR3 length: 16 amino acids. Germline lookup yields CDR1 MGHDK and CDR2 SYGVNS. The junction had 4 bases not matched to a gene; V was cut back by 2 bases and J by 3 bases. This CDR3 is CASSELDRVGANVLTF. The CDR3 coding sequence is TGTGCCAGCAGTGAACTCGACAGGGTTGGGGCCAACGTCCTGACTTTC.

The V gene is TRBV7-9, the J gene TRBJ2-1; TRBD2 matches at 7 bases. The V segment lost 5 bases and the J segment 8 bases; nucleotides outside the gene matches: 9. Germline values: CDR1 SEHNR, CDR2 FQNEAQ (reference sequence). There are 14 residues in the CDR3. The CDR3 sequence is CASSPNLAVDEQFF. In DNA, the CDR3 is TGTGCCAGCAGCCCCAATCTAGCGGTTGATGAGCAGTTCTTC.

The chain employs TRBV19 and TRBJ2-1; 9 bases align to TRBD1. The CDR3 is made up of 14 amino acids. The germline V gene encodes CDR1 LNHDA and CDR2 SQIVND (reference sequence). After removal of 6 bases from V and 2 bases from J, the junction contained 2 bases not matched to a gene. This CDR3 is CASRWTGAYNEQFF. The CDR3 DNA follows: TGTGCCAGTAGGTGGACAGGGGCCTACAATGAGCAGTTCTTC.

The chain combines TRBV5-1 with TRBJ1-1, with unresolved D. The CDR3 spans 14 residues. Per germline, CDR1 SGHRS and CDR2 YFSETQ. The V and J ends lost 0 bases and 1 base respectively, with 7 bases between them. The DNA of the CDR3 is TGCGCCAGCAGCTTGGCGGAGGGGAACACTGAAGCTTTCTTT. This encodes CASSLAEGNTEAFF.

The chain recombines TRBV30 with TRBJ1-2; 8 bases map to TRBD1. J lost 6 bases, V lost 4 bases, and 7 bases had no gene match. This CDR3 has 13 residues. Looked up from germline, CDR1 is GTSNPN and CDR2 is SVGIG (reference sequence). CDR3 residues: CAWTRTGLDGYTF. The CDR3 DNA follows: TGTGCCTGGACCCGGACAGGGCTTGATGGCTACACCTTC. Based on the CDR3 plus reference TRBV30 and TRBJ1-2, the full variable domain is SQTIHQWPATLVQPVGSPLSLECTVEGTSNPNLYWYRQAAGRGLQLLFYSVGIGQISSEVPQNLSASRPQDRQFILSSKKLLLSDSGFYLCAWTRTGLDGYTFGSGTRLTVV.

This clone was detected a few times. The chain uses TRBV10-1 and TRBJ1-1; 9 bases match TRBD1. In germline, CDR1 is WNHNN, CDR2 SYGVQD (reference sequence). Trimming cost V 5 bases and J 3 bases; bases outside gene matches: 7. This CDR3 region has 15 residues. The CDR3 reads CASSPRDRVDTEAFF. DNA of the CDR3: TGCGCCAGCAGTCCAAGGGACAGGGTTGACACTGAAGCTTTCTTT.

V gene TRBV11-2 combines with J gene TRBJ2-1; 8 nucleotides agree with TRBD2. The junction had 11 bases not matched to a gene; V was cut back by 5 bases and J by 8 bases. The CDR3 has 15 residues. Germline loops: CDR1 SGHAT, CDR2 FQNNGV. CDR3 nucleotide sequence: TGTGCCAGCAGCCTAGGGCGGGGGGCCACGGATGAGCAGTTCTTC. Encoded protein: CASSLGRGATDEQFF.

This sequence joins TRBV27 and TRBJ2-3; D is possibly TRBD2 (6 bases). The CDR3 sequence is 17 residues long. V was shortened by 4 bases and J by 0 bases, with 17 bases between the two germline ends. CDR1 is MNHEY, CDR2 SMNVEV, per germline (reference sequence). CDR3 nucleotide sequence: TGTGCCAGCAGTTCCTCCCCGGGACTCTTAAGCACAGATACGCAGTATTTT. Residues: CASSSSPGLLSTDTQYF.

This clone occurred once. The chain recombines TRBV6-5 with TRBJ2-7; the match to TRBD1 covers 8 bases. Germline lookup yields CDR1 MNHEY and CDR2 SVGAGI. After removal of 4 bases from V and 0 bases from J, the junction contained 2 bases not matched to a gene. CDR3 size: 14 residues. The CDR3 here is CASSSQGGSYEQYF. For the CDR3, the DNA is TGTGCCAGCAGTTCACAGGGGGGCTCCTACGAGCAGTACTTC.

DNA for the CDR3: TGCAGTGCTATACAGGGTGACGGCTACACCTTC. It is translated as CSAIQGDGYTF. V gene TRBV20-1 combines with J gene TRBJ1-2; TRBD1 might be the D (6 bases). The CDR3 sequence is 11 residues long. V gave up 4 bases and J gave up 8 bases, with 11 bases separating them. Germline assignment: CDR1 DFQATT and CDR2 SNEGSKA (reference sequence).

This clone was seen just once. The J gene is TRBJ1-4, the V gene TRBV7-9, with 7 bases lining up with TRBD1. V was clipped by 5 bases and J by 4 bases; unmatched bases: 10. Per the germline V gene, CDR1 is SEHNR and CDR2 is FQNEAQ (reference sequence). The CDR3 sequence is 16 residues long. For the CDR3, the DNA is TGTGCCAGCAGCCACGGCCCGGGACAGCGTAATGAAAAACTGTTTTTT. The encoded protein is CASSHGPGQRNEKLFF.

There are a few counts of this clone. The chain has TRBV25-1 and TRBJ1-1; 9 bases align to TRBD1. The V gene end was trimmed by 6 bases and the J gene end by 5 bases; junction bases not matched to a gene: 7. Germline lookup yields CDR1 MGHDK and CDR2 SYGVNS. The CDR3 contains 14 residues. The CDR3 DNA reads as TGTGCCAGCAGCGCACAGGGGGCAAGGACTGAAGCTTTCTTT. Amino acids: CASSAQGARTEAFF.

The chain carries TRBV10-1 and TRBJ2-7, with TRBD2 matching over 11 bases. The germline V gene has CDR1 WNHNN and CDR2 SYGVQD (reference sequence). Trimming removed 2 bases from V and 3 bases from J; junction bases left unmatched: 3. This CDR3 has 15 amino acids. CDR3 amino acids: CASSETSGGLYEQYF. In nucleotides, the CDR3 is TGCGCCAGCAGTGAGACTAGCGGGGGACTCTACGAGCAGTACTTC.

The chain combines TRBV2 with TRBJ1-4; D not resolved. The CDR3 runs to 15 residues. Looked up from germline, CDR1 is SNHLY and CDR2 is FYNNEI. Trimming removed 6 bases at V and 7 bases at J, with 18 bases between. The CDR3 sequence: CASSPEGIRGEKLFF. The CDR3 DNA follows: TGTGCCAGCAGCCCAGAGGGTATTAGAGGTGAAAAACTGTTTTTT.

This chain links TRBV5-1 with TRBJ2-6, with TRBD1 matching over 7 bases. In germline, CDR1 is SGHRS, CDR2 YFSETQ. CDR3 length equals 19 residues. Losses at the gene ends were 1 base for V and 1 base for J; bases not matched to a gene: 11. The CDR3 reads CASSLRTGTMKSGANVLTF. The CDR3, as DNA: TGCGCCAGCAGCTTGAGGACAGGAACGATGAAATCTGGGGCCAACGTCCTGACTTTC.

This chain links TRBV5-5 with TRBJ2-7; TRBD2 agrees at 8 bases. The V segment lost 5 bases and the J segment 5 bases; nucleotides outside the gene matches: 3. Per the germline V gene, CDR1 is SGHKS and CDR2 is YYEKEE (reference sequence). CDR3 length equals 12 residues. The CDR3 DNA sequence: TGTGCCAGCAGGCGGGGGGTCCACGAGCAGTACTTC. Encoded protein: CASRRGVHEQYF.

The chain carries TRBV12-5 and TRBJ2-1, with D perhaps TRBD2 (5 bases). This CDR3 spans 16 amino acids. Trimming removed 0 bases from V and 3 bases from J, with 12 bases in between. The germline CDR1 and CDR2 sequences are LGHNT and FRNRAP. CDR3 nucleotides: TGTGCTAGTGGTTTGGTACTAGGACGGATCTACAATGAGCAGTTCTTC. Its protein product is CASGLVLGRIYNEQFF.

The rearrangement joins TRBV28 to TRBJ2-2; possible D gene TRBD1, 6 bases. Per the germline V gene, CDR1 is MDHEN and CDR2 is SYDVKM. The CDR3 is 15 residues long. V was cut by 5 bases and J by 0 bases, with 10 bases left in between. CDR3 protein: CASSTGFANTGELFF. CDR3 DNA sequence: TGTGCCAGCAGTACAGGGTTCGCGAACACCGGGGAGCTGTTTTTT.

The V call is TRBV29-1, the J call TRBJ1-2, with D perhaps TRBD1 (6 bases). Looked up from germline, CDR1 is SQVTM and CDR2 is ANQGSEA. The CDR3 totals 13 residues. V lost 8 bases and J lost 0, with 13 bases in between. CDR3 protein: CSTGQTANYGYTF. In DNA form, the CDR3 reads TGCAGCACAGGACAGACCGCTAACTATGGCTACACCTTC.

The chain employs TRBV5-1 and TRBJ2-7; 9 nucleotides agree with TRBD2. The CDR3 loop spans 16 amino acids. V gave up 0 bases and J gave up 0 bases; unmatched junction bases: 4. The germline CDR1 and CDR2 sequences are SGHRS and YFSETQ. For the CDR3, the DNA is TGCGCCAGCAGCTTGGTAGGTAGCGGGAGCTCCTACGAGCAGTACTTC. This sequence encodes CASSLVGSGSSYEQYF.

The gene calls are TRBV6-1 and TRBJ2-1; 7 nucleotides match TRBD1. V shed 5 bases, J shed 0 bases, and the junction held 4 bases outside the gene matches. This CDR3 has 15 residues. Per the germline V gene, CDR1 is MNHNS and CDR2 is SASEGT. In DNA, the CDR3 is TGTGCCAGCAGTTTAGGGACAGCCTCCTACAATGAGCAGTTCTTC. This gives the protein CASSLGTASYNEQFF.

The J gene is TRBJ2-7, the V gene TRBV6-6; 8 nucleotides align to TRBD2. The germline gives CDR1 MNHNY, CDR2 SVGAGI (reference sequence). The CDR3 consists of 13 residues. V trimming: 0 bases; J trimming: 6 bases; junction bases outside the gene matches: 1. The DNA of the CDR3 is TGTGCCAGCAGTTACTCCGGGGGGGGCGAGCAGTACTTC. This translates into CASSYSGGGEQYF.

The V and J genes are TRBV7-9 and TRBJ1-2, with 7 bases lining up with TRBD1. In germline, CDR1 is SEHNR, CDR2 FQNEAQ (reference sequence). The CDR3 runs to 15 residues. V lost 3 bases, J lost 0 bases, and 4 bases stayed unmatched. The CDR3 DNA is TGTGCCAGCAGCTTCGGGGACAGATCTAACTATGGCTACACCTTC. It translates to CASSFGDRSNYGYTF.

This clone was observed once. The V gene is TRBV7-3, the J gene TRBJ2-5; D gene ambiguous. Germline V lookup: CDR1 SGHTA, CDR2 FQGTGA. The CDR3 consists of 15 residues. V was shortened by 3 bases and J by 2 bases, with 13 bases between the two germline ends. CDR3 bases: TGTGCCAGCAGCTTGCTCGGCGCGGAGCAAGAGACCCAGTACTTC. Translated: CASSLLGAEQETQYF.

This sequence joins TRBV13 and TRBJ2-6; D unresolved. V gave up 6 bases and J gave up 0 bases, with 9 bases separating them. Per the germline V gene, CDR1 is PRHDT and CDR2 is FYEKMQ (reference sequence). The CDR3 length is 15 residues. The chain's CDR3 is CASRIFSSGANVLTF. The CDR3 DNA sequence: TGTGCCAGCAGAATTTTCTCCTCTGGGGCCAACGTCCTGACTTTC.

This rearrangement joins TRBV28 to TRBJ1-5; 8 bases line up with TRBD1. The CDR3 runs to 15 residues. Trimming removed 3 bases from V and 0 bases from J; junction bases left unmatched: 1. Germline V CDR1 and CDR2: MDHEN, SYDVKM. CDR3 region: CASSLGTGSNQPQHF. The CDR3 coding sequence is TGTGCCAGCAGTTTGGGGACAGGTAGCAATCAGCCCCAGCATTTT.

The chain joins TRBV19 to TRBJ2-1, with 9 bases that match TRBD2. V was clipped by 3 bases and J by 9 bases; unmatched bases: 12. The CDR3 runs to 16 residues. Germline CDR1 is LNHDA and CDR2 is SQIVND (reference sequence). The CDR3 coding sequence is TGTGCCAGTAGTATTAGCGGGAGTATTGAAGGGGGTGAGCAGTTCTTC. It codes for CASSISGSIEGGEQFF.